This T cell receptor beta chain came from a study of cytomegalovirus exposure and HLA in healthy donors. Trimming cost V 5 bases and J 6 bases; bases outside gene matches: 5. Germline CDR1 is ENHRY and CDR2 is SYGVKD. The CDR3 is made up of 13 amino acids. PCR employed 60 Vbeta and 13 Jbeta primers. Profiled with immunoSEQ multiplex PCR; TCRdb holds only in-frame clones, not every one. The profile shows under 200,000 clones, 77% of them singletons. Sequencing was carried out using PBMCs. The chain recombines TRBV10-3 with TRBJ1-1; 8 bases agree with TRBD1. The clonotype originates from a middle-aged man in good health and CMV-seropositive. The CDR3, as DNA: TGTGCCATCAGTCGAGACAGGGGTTCTGAAGCTTTCTTT. Translating gives CAISRDRGSEAFF.